Included here is one T cell receptor beta chain sequence, with context. It lacks a known antigen. The input lacks base qualities; no much larger clone sits a single base away. A distance of 5 bases separates the germline ends of V and J, which lose 2 bases and 1 base respectively. The CDR3, from cysteine to phenylalanine, totals 13 residues. Here the CDR3 DNA is all that survives: 39 bases in frame from base 1. For CDR1 and CDR2, the germline V gene (reference sequence) lists MNHEY and SMNVEV. The sample originates from a study of control samples from healthy donors and cancer patients (dated by TCRdb to the early 2020s). The receptor library was made with the immunoSEQ multiplex PCR assay. TCRdb re-hosts the immuneACCESS table, in-frame sequences only. Its copies lack some clones; in the studies checked, an unresolved V gene accounts for under half of them, and the cause for the rest is not known. This sample has about 130,000 clones in its table, and roughly 90% of those were observed once. The ten largest clones represent roughly 2% of the sample.

Sequencing input: blood. The chain is made from TRBV27 and TRBJ1-1; there is no confident call for the D gene. This sequence originates from a man between 18 and 29 years old in good health. CDR3 region: CASSLPGNTEAFF. The bases read TGTGCCAGCAGTTTACCGGGGAACACTGAAGCTTTCTTT.